This entry concerns a single T cell receptor beta chain. The sample belongs to a study of shared clonotypes between healthy human individuals. Trimming cost V 6 bases and J 5 bases, with 15 bases left between them. The CDR3 has 14 amino acids. Germline loops: CDR1 SGHAT, CDR2 FQNNGV. Naive-designated CD8 cells lacked CD45RO, were positively enriched for CCR7, and omitted terminally differentiated effector memory CD45RA+ cells. The authors ran the assay at deep level. The protocol was immunoSEQ multiplex PCR, while the TCRdb copy is restricted to in-frame clones and leaves out a portion. This sample has roughly 2.1 million clones, with 85% to 95% found just once.

Sequences were obtained from naive CD8+ T cells from PBMCs. The source is a man between 18 and 35 years old in good health. Some clones in this sample may be carry-over from other donors' samples. The chain is built from TRBV11-2 and TRBJ2-3; no clear D gene. CDR3 sequence (DNA): TGTGCCAGCAGACAAATTAATAGGGAAGATACGCAGTATTTT. It yields the protein CASRQINREDTQYF.